The clone carrying this T cell receptor beta chain occurred a few times. Its matching antigen is unknown. The sample comes from a study of cytomegalovirus exposure and HLA in healthy donors. CDR1 and CDR2 (germline): MNHNS, SASEGT. The CDR3 contains 15 residues. The junction had 3 bases not matched to a gene; V was cut back by 6 bases and J by 2 bases. The PCR ran on 60 Vbeta and 13 Jbeta primers. Repertoires were generated with immunoSEQ multiplex PCR, while TCRdb's copy carries only in-frame clones and drops some. The table has about 110,000 clones, around two thirds seen once. Study-level points and caveats: Segments of the TCR beta V type were, in most cases, productive about 87% or about 30% of the time in an earlier analysis. TCR beta chains numbering more than 150 were designated cytomegalovirus-associated. A later analysis reportedly found that, within productive TCRs, an Asian-associated ancestry cluster had fewer N-insertions than the mean observed across the roughly 700 donors.

This clonotype was sampled from a young man in good health and CMV-seropositive. The sample comprised PBMCs. This rearrangement joins TRBV6-1 to TRBJ2-3; 12 positions match TRBD2. CDR3 in amino acids: CASRRTSGVTDTQYF. CDR3 nucleotides: TGTGCCAGCAGACGGACTAGCGGGGTCACAGATACGCAGTATTTT.